This TCR beta chain originates from a study of shared clonotypes between healthy human individuals. Study-wide findings and caveats: Non-shared clonotypes had lower generation probabilities than those shared by all four donors.

Germline V lookup: CDR1 SGHVS, CDR2 FQNEAQ. This CDR3 contains 14 residues. V lost 2 bases and J 1 base, leaving 9 bases between the germline ends. Only in-frame clones appear in the TCRdb table, and some are missing; sequencing was by immunoSEQ multiplex PCR. The sample lists about 2 million clones, over 85% occurring once. On this clone: As yet, its antigen is unknown.

This chain uses TRBV7-8 with TRBJ2-7; no definite D call. The sequence was collected from a man aged 18 to 30 in good health. Sequenced input: naive CD4+ T cells sorted from blood. As for subset: CD45RA+ positively selected. The CDR3 loop is CASSLNGASYEQYF. The CDR3 nucleotides are TGTGCCAGCAGCTTAAACGGCGCTTCCTACGAGCAGTACTTC.